The 18 T cell receptor beta chains presented below share a single source sample, sequenced in a study of blood T cell repertoires in COVID-19. Sequencing used immunoSEQ multiplex PCR; TCRdb keeps in-frame clones, though not all of them. The table includes 180,000 or so clones, about 86% detected once. The sequencing sample was made of PBMCs or T cells enriched from blood (not recorded which). The receptors derive from a woman aged 45-60 years in a cohort exposed to, infected with or recovered from COVID-19 (not recorded which).

This chain connects TRBV21-1 to TRBJ1-6; whether TRBD1, the table's D call, matches the DNA was not checked. TRBV21-1 is described as a pseudogene. This CDR3 has 18 residues. The CDR3 here is CASSKEWGLRQANSPLHF. CDR3 coding DNA: TGTGCCAGCAGCAAAGAGTGGGGCTTACGACAGGCTAATTCACCCCTCCACTTT.

This chain uses TRBV29-1 with TRBJ2-1; 10 bases match TRBD1. This CDR3 region has 14 residues. The V gene end was trimmed by 4 bases and the J gene end by 8 bases; junction bases not matched to a gene: 8. CDR1 and CDR2 from the germline V gene are SQVTM and ANQGSEA. The CDR3 nucleotides read TGCAGCGTTGTGATGGGACAGGGGTCGGATGAGCAGTTCTTC. It encodes CSVVMGQGSDEQFF.

The V gene is TRBV6-2 or TRBV6-3, the J gene TRBJ1-4, with D hard to call. Germline CDR1 reads MNHEY; CDR2 reads SVGEGT. V shed 5 bases and J shed 8 bases, with 9 bases lying between them. The CDR3 is 12 residues long. The DNA of the CDR3 is TGTGCCAGCAGTAACAGAGTAGAAAAACTGTTTTTT. Translated, it gives CASSNRVEKLFF.

The V gene is TRBV4-2, the J gene TRBJ2-4; D is unresolved. V gave up 4 bases and J gave up 0 bases, with 16 bases separating them. The V gene's germline CDR1 is LGHNA and CDR2 YNFKEQ. The length of the CDR3 is 17 residues. The CDR3 here is CASSLTRGGLAKNIQYF. The CDR3 DNA reads TGTGCCAGCAGCCTCACGAGAGGTGGATTAGCCAAAAACATTCAGTACTTC.

The CDR3 DNA reads as TGTGCCAGCAGCCAGCACGGACAGGGAGGCTACACCTTC. Encoded protein: CASSQHGQGGYTF. V and J are TRBV28 and TRBJ1-2; 8 bases line up with TRBD1. There are 13 residues in the CDR3. V shed 6 bases and J 8 bases; nucleotides not matched to a gene: 8. CDR1 and CDR2 (germline): MDHEN, SYDVKM.

The V gene is TRBV28, the J gene TRBJ1-1; tentatively, D is TRBD1 (6 bases). The CDR3 contains 12 residues. V lost 7 bases and J 11 bases, leaving 17 bases between the germline ends. The germline V gene has CDR1 MDHEN and CDR2 SYDVKM. The CDR3 bases are TGTGCCAGCACCCTTCCCCGGGGGGCGGCTTTCTTT. The encoded protein is CASTLPRGAAFF.

This chain links TRBV30 with TRBJ1-4; 8 bases agree with TRBD1. The CDR3 sequence is 13 residues long. CDR1 is GTSNPN and CDR2 is SVGIG in the germline V gene (reference sequence). V shed 4 bases, J shed 6 bases, and the junction held 4 bases outside the gene matches. CDR3 nucleotide sequence: TGTGCCTGGACCAGGGGGCGCGATGAAAAACTGTTTTTT. Its translation is CAWTRGRDEKLFF.

This chain connects TRBV4-1 to TRBJ1-2, with 8 bases matching TRBD1. The CDR3 totals 15 residues. Germline CDR1 reads MGHRA; CDR2 reads YSYEKL. After removal of 1 base from V and 2 bases from J, the junction contained 3 bases not matched to a gene. In nucleotides, the CDR3 is TGCGCCAGCAGCCAAGGACAGGGGATCAACTATGGCTACACCTTC. Protein: CASSQGQGINYGYTF.

The chain uses TRBV7-3 and TRBJ2-3; 7 nucleotides agree with TRBD2. Germline CDR1 is SGHTA and CDR2 is FQGTGA. There are 15 residues in the CDR3. The J segment lost 1 base and the V segment lost 5 bases, leaving 6 bases of the junction unmatched. The DNA for the CDR3 is TGTGCCAGCAGCCATGGAAGCGGGGGCACAGATACGCAGTATTTT. Protein sequence: CASSHGSGGTDTQYF. Full variable domain (rest looked up from reference TRBV7-3 and TRBJ2-3): GAGVSQTPSNKVTEKGKYVELRCDPISGHTALYWYRQSLGQGPEFLIYFQGTGAADDSGLPNDRFFAVRPEGSVSTLKIQRTERGDSAVYLCASSHGSGGTDTQYFGPGTRLTVL.

The V call is TRBV3-1 (or the pseudogene TRBV3-2), the J call TRBJ2-7, with unresolved D. CDR1 and CDR2 from the germline V gene are LGHDT and YNNKEL (reference sequence). The CDR3 is 11 residues long. Trimming removed 7 bases at V and 3 bases at J, with 7 bases between. The CDR3 spells CASNTNYEQYF. The CDR3 DNA is TGTGCCAGCAACACCAACTACGAGCAGTACTTC.

The V and J genes are TRBV28 and TRBJ2-3, with no clear D. V was shortened by 1 base and J by 1 base, with 6 bases between the two germline ends. Germline V CDR1 and CDR2: MDHEN, SYDVKM. The length of the CDR3 is 14 residues. The CDR3: CASSLLEGTDTQYF. CDR3 in DNA: TGTGCCAGCAGTTTATTAGAAGGCACAGATACGCAGTATTTT.

The rearrangement joins TRBV29-1 to TRBJ1-5; D is unclear. There are 14 residues in the CDR3. Trimming took 4 bases from V and 4 from J, leaving 14 bases between them. CDR1 SQVTM and CDR2 ANQGSEA come from the germline V gene. For the CDR3, the DNA is TGCAGCGTTGCGGGTGGCGTCCCGAATCAGCCCCAGCATTTT. Encoded protein: CSVAGGVPNQPQHF.

The chain joins TRBV5-1 to TRBJ2-3; 7 bases map to TRBD2. This CDR3 is built from 15 residues. After removal of 3 bases from V and 2 bases from J, the junction contained 6 bases not matched to a gene. Germline lookup yields CDR1 SGHRS and CDR2 YFSETQ. CDR3 sequence: CASSSSSGTTDTQYF. The CDR3 coding sequence is TGCGCCAGCAGCTCCTCTAGCGGAACCACAGATACGCAGTATTTT.

The gene calls are TRBV7-9 and TRBJ2-1, with TRBD2 matching 14 bases. Trimming cost V 3 bases and J 0 bases; bases outside gene matches: 7. The CDR3 totals 19 residues. CDR1 and CDR2 from the germline V gene are SEHNR and FQNEAQ (reference sequence). The CDR3 region has the DNA TGTGCCAGCAGCTTCCGTGGACTAGCGGGAGGCAGCTCCTACAATGAGCAGTTCTTC. Its protein product is CASSFRGLAGGSSYNEQFF.

The rearrangement uses TRBV18 and TRBJ1-2; D gene unclear. The CDR3 runs to 14 residues. Trimming cost V 0 bases and J 4 bases, with 9 bases left between them. CDR1 is KGHSH, CDR2 LQKENI, per germline. Here the CDR3 reads CASSPPGAVYGYTF. DNA of the CDR3: TGTGCCAGCTCACCACCCGGAGCAGTCTATGGCTACACCTTC.

V is TRBV4-1 and J is TRBJ1-1; D perhaps matches TRBD1 (6 bases). Per the germline V gene, CDR1 is MGHRA and CDR2 is YSYEKL. V lost 2 bases to trimming and J lost 7 bases, with 11 bases between them. The CDR3 contains 13 residues. The CDR3 coding sequence is TGCGCCAGCAGCCAACGTAGACAGGTTGAAGCTTTCTTT. Translation: CASSQRRQVEAFF.

This chain joins TRBV7-2 and TRBJ2-5; 11 nucleotides agree with TRBD2. The CDR3 loop spans 17 amino acids. Germline V CDR1 and CDR2: SGHTA, FQGNSA. J was trimmed by 0 bases and V by 1 base; bases with no gene match: 4. CDR3 amino acids: CASSLGLAGGYQETQYF. The CDR3 DNA follows: TGTGCCAGCAGCTTAGGCTTAGCGGGGGGGTACCAAGAGACCCAGTACTTC.

This chain joins TRBV6-4 and TRBJ2-1; D call uncertain. Germline lookup yields CDR1 MRHNA and CDR2 SNTAGT. CDR3 size: 13 residues. The V and J ends lost 5 bases and 6 bases respectively, with 11 bases between them. The CDR3 sequence: CASSPTNSNEQFF. The CDR3 nucleotides read TGTGCCAGCAGTCCCACTAATTCCAATGAGCAGTTCTTC.